This T cell receptor beta chain came from a study of regulatory T cells in long-lasting Graves disease. This clonotype appeared many times. V shed 3 bases and J shed 8 bases, with 18 bases lying between them. The CDR3 runs 14 residues. CDR1 and CDR2 from the germline V gene are DFQATT and SNEGSKA (reference sequence). Time point meaning: newly diagnosed GD, antithyroid drugs for less than 3 months. RNA isolated from PBMCs was used to make the TCR library. To make TCR beta libraries, researchers used iRepertoire HTBI primers and Arm-PCR of CDR3 regions. TCRdb used MiXCR to reprocess the multiplex PCR reads, holding one entry per CDR3 protein. The sample records approximately 400,000 distinct CDR3 sequences, about 15% being singletons. The same sample was also studied in work on T cells in Graves' hyperthyroidism and ophthalmopathy.

The TCR comes from a middle-aged woman with Graves disease. The specimen comprised peripheral blood mononuclear cells (PBMCs), sampled at new diagnosis, from a patient treated with antithyroid drugs. The rearrangement uses TRBV20-1 and TRBJ2-3, with a possible D match to TRBD2 (6 bases). The CDR3 loop is CSARVGGTVATQYF. Written as DNA, the CDR3 is TGCAGTGCTAGGGTGGGCGGGACGGTAGCTACGCAGTATTTT.